Listed below are T cell receptor beta chains from one sample, sequenced in a study of blood T cell repertoires in COVID-19. This table comes from immunoSEQ multiplex PCR, and its TCRdb copy is limited to in-frame clones, with some not included. The data contain about 320,000 clones, approximately 85% of them seen just once; the ten biggest clones take up around 7.2%. Sequenced: peripheral blood. Every receptor here comes from a human donor in a cohort sampled during active COVID-19. CDR3s include the opening cysteine and the closing phenylalanine or tryptophan. D genes are given only for firm matches. Rows give clone size only sometimes, using once, few, many, or a class for an expanded clone.

D gene	J gene	V gene	clone size	CDR3 DNA	CDR3 protein
-	TRBJ2-2	TRBV5-1	-	TGCGCCAGCAGCTTGGATGGGAGCACCGGGGAGCTGTTTTTT	CASSLDGSTGELFF
TRBD1	TRBJ1-6	TRBV30	-	TGTGCCTGGGCCGGGACAGCGGATTCACCCCTCCACTTT	CAWAGTADSPLHF
TRBD1	TRBJ1-6	TRBV28	few	TGTGCCAGCAGTTCACACAGGGGGGATTCACCCCTCCACTTT	CASSSHRGDSPLHF
-	TRBJ2-1	TRBV24-1	-	TGTGCCATAGATCAGGGCTACAATGAGCAGTTCTTC	CAIDQGYNEQFF
-	TRBJ1-5	TRBV7-6	-	TGTGCCAGCAGCTTAGCTGCGGGAGGCAATCAGCCCCAGCATTTT	CASSLAAGGNQPQHF
TRBD1	TRBJ1-1	TRBV5-1	-	TGCGCCAGCAGCCGCATCCGACAGGGGGGTGTAACTGAAGCTTTCTTT	CASSRIRQGGVTEAFF
-	TRBJ2-7	TRBV19	-	TGTGCCAGTAGTTCCCCCGGGACACCAAACTACGAGCAGTACTTC	CASSSPGTPNYEQYF
-	TRBJ1-4	TRBV6-1	-	TGTGCCAGCAGTGAAGAGCTCTCGGCAGGGAAGGGCGAAAAACTGTTTTTT	CASSEELSAGKGEKLFF
-	TRBJ1-1	TRBV7-3	-	TGTGCCAGCAGCCCCTTTGGCGGGGCCGACGAAGCTTTCTTT	CASSPFGGADEAFF
-	TRBJ2-7	TRBV5-1	-	TGCGCCAGCAGCTTGCGGGGCTCCTACGAGCAGTACTTC	CASSLRGSYEQYF